This record concerns one T cell receptor beta chain sequence. Its antigen is not known. The sample belongs to a study of cytomegalovirus exposure and HLA in healthy donors. General study points: Researchers reportedly found TCR beta sequences accurately predicted most subjects' HLA-A and HLA-B alleles. A reported reduction in N-insertions relative to the roughly 710-donor mean was seen in an Asian-associated ancestry cluster in a later analysis.

Vbeta (60) and Jbeta (13) primers were used in the PCR. Profiled with immunoSEQ multiplex PCR; TCRdb holds only in-frame clones, not every one. The sample shows fewer than 85,000 clones, about 80% of them seen only once. While unrecorded immune exposures were likely, the donors were nominally healthy when sampled. The sequenced material came from PBMCs. This TCR was sampled from a man aged 35-49 years in good health and CMV-seronegative.

The CDR3 DNA is TGCGCCAGCAGCGCCGAAACGACAGGGACCGCTGAAGCTTTCTTT. The encoded protein is CASSAETTGTAEAFF. The chain recombines TRBV5-1 with TRBJ1-1, with 7 nucleotides matching TRBD1. Germline loops: CDR1 SGHRS, CDR2 YFSETQ. The V gene end was trimmed by 4 bases and the J gene end by 6 bases; junction bases not matched to a gene: 12. The CDR3 is made up of 15 amino acids.